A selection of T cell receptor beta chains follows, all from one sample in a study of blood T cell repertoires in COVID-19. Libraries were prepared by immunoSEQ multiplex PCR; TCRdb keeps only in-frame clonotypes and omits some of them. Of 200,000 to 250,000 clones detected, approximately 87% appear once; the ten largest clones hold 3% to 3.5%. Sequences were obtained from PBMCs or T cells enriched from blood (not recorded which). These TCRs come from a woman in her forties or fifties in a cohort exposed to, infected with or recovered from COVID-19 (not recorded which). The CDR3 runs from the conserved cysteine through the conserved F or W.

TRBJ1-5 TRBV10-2 CASRPGTSRQPQHF
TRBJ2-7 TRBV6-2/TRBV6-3 CASSQKTGGYEQYF
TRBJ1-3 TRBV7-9 CASSLEAGKPISGNTIYF
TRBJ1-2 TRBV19 CASRDRGYNYGYTF
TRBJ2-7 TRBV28 CASSSTGGGQGSYEQYF
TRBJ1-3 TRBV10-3 CATSRQGNRGNTIYF
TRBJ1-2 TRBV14 CASSRWTGGYGYTF
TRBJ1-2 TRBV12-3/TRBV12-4 CASSSGGYGYTF
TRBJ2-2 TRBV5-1 CASSTGQGTGELFF
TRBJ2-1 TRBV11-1 CASSLGDSYNEQFF
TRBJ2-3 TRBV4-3 CASSHRFDNTDTQYF
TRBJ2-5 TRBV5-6 CASTNSGAVETQYF
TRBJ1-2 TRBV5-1 CASSSRQGRGDGYTF
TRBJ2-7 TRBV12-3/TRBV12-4 CASSLGHSEQYF